A selection of T cell receptor beta chains follows, all from one sample in a study of a mutant IDH1 vaccine in newly diagnosed glioma. Generated by immunoSEQ multiplex PCR, the TCRdb table keeps only in-frame clones and is missing some. The sample has about 110,000 clones, around 90% seen once; the top ten hold around 0.6%. These TCRs' antigens remain unknown. Here the sequenced sample was PBMCs, taken from a glioma patient whose treatment included an IDH1 peptide vaccine. The receptors were sampled from a woman between 45 and 65 years old with glioma. The CDR3 runs from the conserved cysteine through the conserved F or W. D genes are given only for firm matches. Rows may omit the clone size; those that give it use once, few, many or a size class.

clone_size	d_call	v_call	j_call	cdr3_aa	cdr3_nt
-	-	TRBV4-1	TRBJ2-7	CASSQRRGSSYEQYF	TGCGCCAGCAGCCAAAGGAGAGGGAGCTCCTACGAGCAGTACTTC
-	-	TRBV15	TRBJ1-1	CATSRPNTEAFF	TGTGCCACCAGCAGACCTAACACTGAAGCTTTCTTT
-	-	TRBV5-1	TRBJ2-1	CASSSGRDSGDEQFF	TGCGCCAGCAGCTCCGGGAGGGACAGTGGGGATGAGCAGTTCTTC
-	-	TRBV6-5	TRBJ2-3	CASRRSSGDTDTQYF	TGTGCCAGCCGACGCAGCAGCGGTGACACAGATACGCAGTATTTT
-	-	TRBV9	TRBJ1-2	CASSVAPLTGSENGYTF	TGTGCCAGCAGCGTAGCCCCCCTTACAGGGTCTGAGAATGGCTACACCTTC
-	-	TRBV5-1	TRBJ2-2	CASSSTGSTGELFF	TGCGCCAGCAGTAGTACAGGGAGCACCGGGGAGCTGTTTTTT
-	-	TRBV10-2	TRBJ2-2	CASRRNIYTGELFF	TGCGCCAGCAGGAGGAATATTTACACCGGGGAGCTGTTTTTT
-	-	TRBV9	TRBJ2-7	CASSPRTTSSYEQYF	TGTGCCAGCAGCCCCCGGACTACTAGCTCCTACGAGCAGTACTTC
once	-	TRBV7-8	TRBJ2-2	CASSPTNRNTGELFF	TGTGCCAGCAGCCCCACCAACCGGAACACCGGGGAGCTGTTTTTT
-	TRBD1	TRBV28	TRBJ1-5	CASLLGTGSNQPQHF	TGTGCCAGCCTATTGGGGACAGGTAGCAATCAGCCCCAGCATTTT
once	TRBD1	TRBV5-1	TRBJ2-3	CASSLQGANTDTQYF	TGCGCCAGCAGCTTGCAGGGGGCCAACACAGATACGCAGTATTTT
-	-	TRBV7-9	TRBJ1-6	CASGGGFNSPLHF	TGTGCCAGCGGTGGGGGGTTCAATTCACCCCTCCACTTT
-	TRBD2	TRBV5-1	TRBJ2-7	CASGDSGRAEQYF	TGCGCCAGCGGAGATAGCGGGAGGGCCGAGCAGTACTTC
-	-	TRBV11-1	TRBJ2-3	CASSLDPPGVSTDTQYF	TGTGCCAGCAGCTTAGACCCCCCGGGAGTAAGCACAGATACGCAGTATTTT
-	TRBD1	TRBV9	TRBJ1-2	CASSAPGQRSYGYTF	TGTGCCAGCAGTGCCCCGGGACAGCGGTCCTATGGCTACACCTTC